What follows describes a single TCR beta chain. These data are taken from a study of PD-L1 blockade in urothelial cancer. Time point described: peripheral blood 6 weeks after treatment start. Spike-ins of synthetic TCR analog templates went into each PCR. Clones were sequenced by immunoSEQ multiplex PCR, and TCRdb holds only the in-frame ones, with some missing. Of some 110,000 clones in the sample, roughly 90% were seen once. The V end was cut by 0 bases, the J end by 3 bases, with 15 bases between. Germline-derived CDR1 and CDR2 are MGHRA and YSYEKL. The CDR3 consists of 16 residues. The source is a man between 60 and 70 years old with urothelial cancer. The specimen was PBMCs, collected around atezolizumab (anti-PD-L1) treatment. This chain uses TRBV4-1 with TRBJ2-7, with D maybe TRBD1 (6 bases). The CDR3 loop reads CASSQDPGVGGYEQYF. CDR3 in DNA: TGCGCCAGCAGCCAAGATCCAGGCGTAGGGGGCTACGAGCAGTACTTC.